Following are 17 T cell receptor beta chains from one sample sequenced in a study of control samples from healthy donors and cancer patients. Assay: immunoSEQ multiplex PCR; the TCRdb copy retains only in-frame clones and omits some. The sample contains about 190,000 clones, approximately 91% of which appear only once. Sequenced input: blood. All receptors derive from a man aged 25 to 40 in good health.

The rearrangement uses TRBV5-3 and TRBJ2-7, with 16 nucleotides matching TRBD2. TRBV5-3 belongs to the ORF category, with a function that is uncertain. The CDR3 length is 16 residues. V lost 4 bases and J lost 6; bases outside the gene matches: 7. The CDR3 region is CARSTGLAGGQAEQYF. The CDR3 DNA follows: TGTGCCAGAAGCACGGGACTAGCGGGGGGGCAGGCCGAGCAGTACTTC.

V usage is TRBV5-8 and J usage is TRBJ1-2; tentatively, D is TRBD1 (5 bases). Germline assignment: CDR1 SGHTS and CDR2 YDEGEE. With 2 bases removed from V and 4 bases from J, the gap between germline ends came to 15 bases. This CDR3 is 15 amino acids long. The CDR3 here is CASSFSLLRGYGYTF. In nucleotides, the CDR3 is TGTGCCAGCAGCTTTAGTCTTTTGAGGGGCTATGGCTACACCTTC.

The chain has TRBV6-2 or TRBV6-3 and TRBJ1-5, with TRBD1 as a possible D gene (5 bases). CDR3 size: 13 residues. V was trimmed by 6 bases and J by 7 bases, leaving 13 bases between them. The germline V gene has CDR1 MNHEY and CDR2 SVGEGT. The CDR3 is CASSDLQGQPQHF. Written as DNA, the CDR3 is TGTGCCAGCAGCGACCTTCAGGGCCAGCCCCAGCATTTT.

CDR3 residues: CASSPGLAGGHEQYF. In DNA form, the CDR3 reads TGTGCCAGCAGTCCAGGACTAGCGGGGGGGCACGAGCAGTACTTC. This chain uses TRBV5-4 with TRBJ2-7, with TRBD2 matching over 15 bases. CDR3 length: 15 amino acids. The junction had 5 bases not matched to a gene; V was cut back by 5 bases and J by 5 bases. Germline V gene lookup returns CDR1 SGHNT and CDR2 YYREEE (reference sequence).

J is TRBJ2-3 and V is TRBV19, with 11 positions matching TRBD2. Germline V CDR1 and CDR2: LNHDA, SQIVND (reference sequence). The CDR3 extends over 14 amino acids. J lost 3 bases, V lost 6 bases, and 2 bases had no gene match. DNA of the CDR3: TGTGCCAGTAGGACTAGCGGGGAGACAGATACGCAGTATTTT. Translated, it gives CASRTSGETDTQYF. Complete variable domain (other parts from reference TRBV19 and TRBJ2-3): DGGITQSPKYLFRKEGQNVTLSCEQNLNHDAMYWYRQDPGQGLRLIYYSQIVNDFQKGDIAEGYSVSREKKESFPLTVTSAQKNPTAFYLCASRTSGETDTQYFGPGTRLTVL.

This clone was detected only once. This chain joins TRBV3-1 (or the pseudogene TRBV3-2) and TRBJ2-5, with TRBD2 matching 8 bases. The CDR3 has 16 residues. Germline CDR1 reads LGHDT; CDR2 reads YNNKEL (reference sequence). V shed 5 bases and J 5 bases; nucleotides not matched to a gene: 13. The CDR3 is CASSETTKQRGETQYF. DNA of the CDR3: TGTGCCAGCAGCGAAACGACCAAACAGCGGGGGGAGACCCAGTACTTC.

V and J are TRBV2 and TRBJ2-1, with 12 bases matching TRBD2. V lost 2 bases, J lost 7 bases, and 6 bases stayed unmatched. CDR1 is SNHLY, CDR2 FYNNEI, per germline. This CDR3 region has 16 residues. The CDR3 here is CASSERLAGGPNEQFF. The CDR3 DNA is TGTGCCAGCAGTGAACGGCTAGCGGGGGGGCCTAATGAGCAGTTCTTC.

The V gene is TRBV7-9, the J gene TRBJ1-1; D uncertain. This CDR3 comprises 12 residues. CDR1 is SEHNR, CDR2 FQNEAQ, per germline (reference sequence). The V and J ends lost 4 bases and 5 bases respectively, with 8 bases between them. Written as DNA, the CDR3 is TGTGCCAGCAGCTGGAGGAGAACTGAAGCTTTCTTT. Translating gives CASSWRRTEAFF.

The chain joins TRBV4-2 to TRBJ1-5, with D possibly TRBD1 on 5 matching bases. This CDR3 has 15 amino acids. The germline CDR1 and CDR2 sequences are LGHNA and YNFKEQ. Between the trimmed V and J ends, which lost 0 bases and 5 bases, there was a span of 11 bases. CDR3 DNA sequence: TGTGCCAGCAGCCAAGATGAAAGGGGCGATCAGCCCCAGCATTTT. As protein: CASSQDERGDQPQHF.

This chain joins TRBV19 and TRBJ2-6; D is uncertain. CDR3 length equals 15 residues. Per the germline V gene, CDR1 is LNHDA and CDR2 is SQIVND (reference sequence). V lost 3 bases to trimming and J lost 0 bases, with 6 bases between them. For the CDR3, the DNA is TGTGCCAGTAGTATGGGGTTCTCTGGGGCCAACGTCCTGACTTTC. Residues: CASSMGFSGANVLTF.

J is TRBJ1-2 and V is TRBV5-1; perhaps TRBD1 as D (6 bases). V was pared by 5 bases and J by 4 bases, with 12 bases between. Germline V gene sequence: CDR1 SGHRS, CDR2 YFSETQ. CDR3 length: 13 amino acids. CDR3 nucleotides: TGCGCCAGCAGGCATGACAGGTCCTATGGCTACACCTTC. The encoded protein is CASRHDRSYGYTF.

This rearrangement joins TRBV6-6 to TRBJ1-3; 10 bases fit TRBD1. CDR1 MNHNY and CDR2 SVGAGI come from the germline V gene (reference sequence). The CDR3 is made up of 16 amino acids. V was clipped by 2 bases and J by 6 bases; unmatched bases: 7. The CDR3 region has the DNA TGTGCCAGCAGTTACCCAATAGGACAGGGGGAAAACACCATATATTTT. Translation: CASSYPIGQGENTIYF.

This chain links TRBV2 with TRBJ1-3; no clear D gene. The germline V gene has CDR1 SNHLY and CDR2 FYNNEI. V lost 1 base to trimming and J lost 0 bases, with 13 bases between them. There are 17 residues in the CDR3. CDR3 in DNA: TGTGCCAGCAGTGAAGGAGGATTCCAAAGCTCTGGAAACACCATATATTTT. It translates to CASSEGGFQSSGNTIYF.

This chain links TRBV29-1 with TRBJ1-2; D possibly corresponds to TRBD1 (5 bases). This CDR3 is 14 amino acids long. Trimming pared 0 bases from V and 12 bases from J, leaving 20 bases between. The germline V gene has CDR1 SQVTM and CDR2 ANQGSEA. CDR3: CSVEDIGDSNMDTF. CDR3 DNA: TGCAGCGTTGAAGATATTGGGGACTCCAATATGGACACCTTC.

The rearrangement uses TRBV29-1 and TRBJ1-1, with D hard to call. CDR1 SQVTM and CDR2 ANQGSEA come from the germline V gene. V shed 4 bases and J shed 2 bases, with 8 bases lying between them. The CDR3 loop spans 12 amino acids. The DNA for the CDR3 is TGCAGCGTTGTTAGGCTCAACACTGAAGCTTTCTTT. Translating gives CSVVRLNTEAFF.

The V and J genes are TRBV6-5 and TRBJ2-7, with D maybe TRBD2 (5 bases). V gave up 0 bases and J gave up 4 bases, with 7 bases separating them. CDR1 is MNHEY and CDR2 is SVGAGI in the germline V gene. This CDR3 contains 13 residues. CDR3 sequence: CASSYSRGYEQYF. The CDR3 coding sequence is TGTGCCAGCAGTTACTCTCGAGGGTACGAGCAGTACTTC.

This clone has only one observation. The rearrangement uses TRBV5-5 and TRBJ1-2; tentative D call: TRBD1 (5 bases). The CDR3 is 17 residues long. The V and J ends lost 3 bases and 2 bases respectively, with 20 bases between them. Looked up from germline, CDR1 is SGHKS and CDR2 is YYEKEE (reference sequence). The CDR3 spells CASSYNLPTVLNYGYTF. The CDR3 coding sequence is TGTGCCAGCAGCTACAACTTACCGACAGTGCTAAACTATGGCTACACCTTC.